The clone carrying this T cell receptor beta chain has only one observation. Its specificity is unknown. The ends were cut back, 0 bases at V and 8 bases at J, with 10 bases in the middle. Germline-derived CDR1 and CDR2 are GTSNPN and SVGIG (reference sequence). CDR3 length: 12 amino acids. Amplification used 60 Vbeta primers and 13 Jbeta primers. The authors' processing: Later, some 79 million unique TCR beta chains were counted in an analysis, and roughly 11 million of them were shared. Using immunoSEQ multiplex PCR, the repertoire was profiled, and TCRdb retains in-frame clones only, with some absent. The D gene and trimming were derived from the DNA, and the V and J assignments and clone size from that table. The table has around 270,000 clones, over 70% seen once; the top ten hold 0.3%. The data originate from a study of cytomegalovirus exposure and HLA in healthy donors. Findings and limits, study-wide: In a later analysis, compared with equally common non-associated chains, HLA-associated beta chains were more expanded. HLA-A and HLA-B allele assignments for most subjects were reportedly predicted accurately using TCR beta sequences. Most observed TCR sequences were rare, whereas some public TCRs were detected in many donors.

The chain joins TRBV30 to TRBJ1-2; no clear D. The clonotype originates from a girl aged 2 to 9 in good health and CMV-seronegative. Sequenced input: PBMCs. In nucleotides, the CDR3 is TGTGCCTGGAGTGTACTGTGGGCCGGCTACACCTTC. This codes for CAWSVLWAGYTF.